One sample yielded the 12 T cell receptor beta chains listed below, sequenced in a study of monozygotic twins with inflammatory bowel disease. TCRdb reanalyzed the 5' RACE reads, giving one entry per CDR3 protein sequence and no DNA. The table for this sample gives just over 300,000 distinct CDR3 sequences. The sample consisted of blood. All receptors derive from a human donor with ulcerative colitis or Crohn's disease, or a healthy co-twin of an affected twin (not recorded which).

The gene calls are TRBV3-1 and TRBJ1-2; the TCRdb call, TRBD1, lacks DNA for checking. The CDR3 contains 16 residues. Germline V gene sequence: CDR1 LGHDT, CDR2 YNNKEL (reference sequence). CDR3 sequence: CASSQDLRGASFGYTF.

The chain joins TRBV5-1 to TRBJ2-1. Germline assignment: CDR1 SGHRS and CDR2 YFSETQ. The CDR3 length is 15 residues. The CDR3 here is CASSLRGAEYNEQFF. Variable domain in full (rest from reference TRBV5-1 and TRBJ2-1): KAGVTQTPRYLIKTRGQQVTLSCSPISGHRSVSWYQQTPGQGLQFLFEYFSETQRNKGNFPGRFSGRQFSNSRSEMNVSTLELGDSALYLCASSLRGAEYNEQFFGPGTRLTVL.

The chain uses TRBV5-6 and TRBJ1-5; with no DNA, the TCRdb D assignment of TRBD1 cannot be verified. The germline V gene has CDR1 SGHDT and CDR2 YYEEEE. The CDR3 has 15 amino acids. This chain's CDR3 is CASSQTGAGDQPQHF.

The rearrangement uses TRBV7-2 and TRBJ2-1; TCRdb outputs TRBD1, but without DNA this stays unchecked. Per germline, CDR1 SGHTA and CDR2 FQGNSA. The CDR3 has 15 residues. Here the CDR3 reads CASSSDRGTYNEQFF.

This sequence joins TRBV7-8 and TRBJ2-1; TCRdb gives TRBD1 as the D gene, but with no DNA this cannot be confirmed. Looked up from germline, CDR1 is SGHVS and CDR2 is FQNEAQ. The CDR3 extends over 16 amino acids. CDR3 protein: CASSLSDRVAYNEQFF.

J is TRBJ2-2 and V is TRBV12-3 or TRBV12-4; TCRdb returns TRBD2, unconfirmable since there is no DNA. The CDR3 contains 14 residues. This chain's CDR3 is CASSHQRGFGELFF.

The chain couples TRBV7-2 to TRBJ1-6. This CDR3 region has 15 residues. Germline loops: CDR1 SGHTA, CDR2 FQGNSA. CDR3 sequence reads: CASSPQGRGDGPLHF.

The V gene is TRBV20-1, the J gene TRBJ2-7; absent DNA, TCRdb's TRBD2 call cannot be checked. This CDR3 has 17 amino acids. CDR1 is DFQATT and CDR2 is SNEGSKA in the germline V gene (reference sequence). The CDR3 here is CSAAPRSGRAAAYEQYF.

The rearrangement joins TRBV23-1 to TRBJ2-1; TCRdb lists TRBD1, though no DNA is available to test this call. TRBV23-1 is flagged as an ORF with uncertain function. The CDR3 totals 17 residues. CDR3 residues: CASSPPFTDRSYNEQFF.

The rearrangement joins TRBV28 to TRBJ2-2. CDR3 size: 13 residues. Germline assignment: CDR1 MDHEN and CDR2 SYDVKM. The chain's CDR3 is CASSLYRVGELFF.

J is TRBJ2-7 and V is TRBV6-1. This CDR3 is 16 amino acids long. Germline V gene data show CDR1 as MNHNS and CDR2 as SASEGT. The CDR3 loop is CASSDIRLAAASEQYF.

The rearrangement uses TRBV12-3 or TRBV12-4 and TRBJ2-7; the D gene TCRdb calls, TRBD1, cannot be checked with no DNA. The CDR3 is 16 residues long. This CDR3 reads CASSLSGTGSPYEQYF.